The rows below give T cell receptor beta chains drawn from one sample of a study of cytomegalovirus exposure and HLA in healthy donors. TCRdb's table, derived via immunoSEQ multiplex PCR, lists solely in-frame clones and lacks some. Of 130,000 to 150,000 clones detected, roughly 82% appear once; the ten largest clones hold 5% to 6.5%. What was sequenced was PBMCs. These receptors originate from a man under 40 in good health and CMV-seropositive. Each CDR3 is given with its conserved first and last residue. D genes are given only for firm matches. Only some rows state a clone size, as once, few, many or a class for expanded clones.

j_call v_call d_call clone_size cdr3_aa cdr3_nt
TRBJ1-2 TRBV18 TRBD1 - CASSRRDSNYGYTF TGTGCCAGCTCTCGCCGGGACAGCAACTATGGCTACACCTTC
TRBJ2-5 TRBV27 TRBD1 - CASSRIGAGGGETQYF TGTGCCAGCAGTCGGATCGGGGCAGGGGGTGGAGAGACCCAGTACTTC
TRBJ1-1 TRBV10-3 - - CAISETGQNTEAFF TGTGCCATCAGTGAAACAGGGCAGAACACTGAAGCTTTCTTT
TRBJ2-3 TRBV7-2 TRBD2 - CASSSQRGGVDTQYF TGTGCCAGCAGCTCTCAGCGGGGGGGTGTCGATACGCAGTATTTT
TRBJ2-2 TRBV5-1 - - CASSATENTGELFF TGCGCCAGCAGCGCGACAGAAAACACCGGGGAGCTGTTTTTT
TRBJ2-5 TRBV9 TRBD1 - CASSEYSYRGTQETQYF TGTGCCAGCAGCGAATACTCCTACAGGGGGACTCAAGAGACCCAGTACTTC
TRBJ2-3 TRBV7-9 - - CASSLSLTDTQYF TGTGCCAGCAGCCTTAGCCTGACAGATACGCAGTATTTT
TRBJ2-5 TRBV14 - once CASSRTSSGGETQYF TGTGCCAGCAGCCGTACTAGCTCGGGTGGGGAGACCCAGTACTTC
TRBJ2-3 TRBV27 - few CASSPSGALTDTQYF TGTGCCAGCAGTCCCAGCGGTGCCCTCACAGATACGCAGTATTTT
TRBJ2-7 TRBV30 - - CASWSEARYEQYF TGTGCCTCATGGTCCGAGGCTCGCTACGAGCAGTACTTC
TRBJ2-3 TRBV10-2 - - CASSERLTGPGTDTQYF TGCGCCAGCAGTGAGAGGCTTACGGGTCCAGGGACAGATACGCAGTATTTT
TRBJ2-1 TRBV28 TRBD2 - CASRPRTSGYNEQFF TGTGCCAGCAGACCTCGGACTAGCGGCTACAATGAGCAGTTCTTC
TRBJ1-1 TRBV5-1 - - CASRPQMNTEAFF TGCGCCAGCAGGCCACAGATGAACACTGAAGCTTTCTTT
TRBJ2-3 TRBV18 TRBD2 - CASSTISGRTDTQYF TGTGCCAGCTCAACAATTAGCGGGAGAACAGATACGCAGTATTTT
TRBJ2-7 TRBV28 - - CASSSGTPYEQYF TGTGCCAGCAGTTCCGGGACACCCTACGAGCAGTACTTC
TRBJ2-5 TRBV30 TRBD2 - CAWSETSGRETQYF TGTGCCTGGAGTGAGACTAGCGGGAGAGAGACCCAGTACTTC